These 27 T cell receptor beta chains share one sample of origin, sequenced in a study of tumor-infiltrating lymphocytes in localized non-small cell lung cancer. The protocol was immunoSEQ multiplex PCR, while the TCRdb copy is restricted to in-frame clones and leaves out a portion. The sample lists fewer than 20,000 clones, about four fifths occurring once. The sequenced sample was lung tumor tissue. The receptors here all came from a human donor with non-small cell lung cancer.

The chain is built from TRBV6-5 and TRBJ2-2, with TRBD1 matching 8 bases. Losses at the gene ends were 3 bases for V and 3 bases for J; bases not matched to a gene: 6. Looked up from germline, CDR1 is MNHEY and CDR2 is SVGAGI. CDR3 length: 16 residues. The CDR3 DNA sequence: TGTGCCAGCAGTTATTCCTACAGGGGGGACACCGGGGAGCTGTTTTTT. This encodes CASSYSYRGDTGELFF.

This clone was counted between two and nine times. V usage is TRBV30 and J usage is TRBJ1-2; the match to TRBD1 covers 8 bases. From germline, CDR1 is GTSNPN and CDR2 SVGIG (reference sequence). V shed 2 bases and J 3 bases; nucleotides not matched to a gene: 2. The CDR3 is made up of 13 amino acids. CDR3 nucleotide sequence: TGTGCCTGGAGTCCAGGGGGCGACTATGGCTACACCTTC. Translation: CAWSPGGDYGYTF.

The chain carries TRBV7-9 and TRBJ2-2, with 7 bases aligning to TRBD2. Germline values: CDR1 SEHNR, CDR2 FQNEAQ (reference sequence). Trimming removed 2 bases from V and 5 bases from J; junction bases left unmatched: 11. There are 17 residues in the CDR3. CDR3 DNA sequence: TGTGCCAGCAGCTTAACCGGACTAGGGCCGAGGACCGGGGAGCTGTTTTTT. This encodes CASSLTGLGPRTGELFF.

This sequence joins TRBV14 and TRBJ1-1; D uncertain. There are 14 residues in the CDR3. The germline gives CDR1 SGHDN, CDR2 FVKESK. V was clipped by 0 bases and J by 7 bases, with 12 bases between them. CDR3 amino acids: CASSQDGRGVEAFF. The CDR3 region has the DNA TGTGCCAGCAGCCAAGACGGGAGAGGCGTTGAAGCTTTCTTT.

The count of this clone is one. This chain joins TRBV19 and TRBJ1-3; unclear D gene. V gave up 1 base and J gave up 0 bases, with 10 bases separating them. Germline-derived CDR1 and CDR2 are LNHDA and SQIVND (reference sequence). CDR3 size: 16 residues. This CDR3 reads CASSIGTSGSGNTIYF. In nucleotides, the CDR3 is TGTGCCAGTAGTATAGGCACGTCGGGCTCTGGAAACACCATATATTTT.

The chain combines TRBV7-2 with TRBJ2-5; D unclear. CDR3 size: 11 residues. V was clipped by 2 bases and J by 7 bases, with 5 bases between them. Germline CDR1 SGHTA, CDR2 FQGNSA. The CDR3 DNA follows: TGTGCCAGCAGCTTAAGTGGGACCCAGTACTTC. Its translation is CASSLSGTQYF.

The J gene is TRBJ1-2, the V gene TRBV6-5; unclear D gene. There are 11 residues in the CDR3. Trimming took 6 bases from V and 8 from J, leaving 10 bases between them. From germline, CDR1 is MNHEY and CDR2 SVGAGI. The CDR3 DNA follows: TGTGCCAGCAGCGAAGGGCAGGGCTACACCTTC. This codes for CASSEGQGYTF.

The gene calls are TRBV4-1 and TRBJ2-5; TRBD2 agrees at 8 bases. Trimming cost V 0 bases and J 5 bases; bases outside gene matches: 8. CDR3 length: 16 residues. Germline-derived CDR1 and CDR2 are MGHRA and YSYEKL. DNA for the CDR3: TGCGCCAGCAGCCAAGACCCGGCGGGGGGAGGGGAGACCCAGTACTTC. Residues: CASSQDPAGGGETQYF.

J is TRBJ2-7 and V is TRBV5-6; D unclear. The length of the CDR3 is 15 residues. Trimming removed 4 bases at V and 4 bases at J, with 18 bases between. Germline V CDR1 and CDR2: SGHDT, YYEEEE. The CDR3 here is CASSPPGPLRYEQYF. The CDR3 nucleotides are TGTGCCAGCAGCCCCCCGGGCCCCTTGCGGTACGAGCAGTACTTC.

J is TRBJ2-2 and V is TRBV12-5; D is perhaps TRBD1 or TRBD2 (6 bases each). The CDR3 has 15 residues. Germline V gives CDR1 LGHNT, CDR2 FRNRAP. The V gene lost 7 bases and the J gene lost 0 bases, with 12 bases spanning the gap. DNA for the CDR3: TGTGCTAGTGCCTCGGGGGCGGCGAACACCGGGGAGCTGTTTTTT. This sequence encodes CASASGAANTGELFF.

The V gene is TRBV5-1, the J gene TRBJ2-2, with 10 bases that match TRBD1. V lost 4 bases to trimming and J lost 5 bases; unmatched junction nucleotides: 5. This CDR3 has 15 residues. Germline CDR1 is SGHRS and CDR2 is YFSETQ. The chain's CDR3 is CASSPGTGVTGELFF. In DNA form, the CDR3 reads TGCGCCAGCAGCCCTGGGACAGGGGTAACCGGGGAGCTGTTTTTT.

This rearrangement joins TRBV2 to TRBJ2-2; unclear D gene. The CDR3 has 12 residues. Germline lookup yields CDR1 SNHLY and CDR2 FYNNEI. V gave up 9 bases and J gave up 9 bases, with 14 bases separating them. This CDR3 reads CASSPGPRELFF. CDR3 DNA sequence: TGTGCCAGTTCCCCTGGGCCCCGGGAGCTGTTTTTT.

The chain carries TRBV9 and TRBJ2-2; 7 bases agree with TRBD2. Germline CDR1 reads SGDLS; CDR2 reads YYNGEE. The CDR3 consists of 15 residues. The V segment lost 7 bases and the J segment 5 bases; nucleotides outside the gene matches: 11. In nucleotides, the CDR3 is TGTGCCAGCTCTTCTAGCGGCGTGGGAACCGGGGAGCTGTTTTTT. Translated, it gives CASSSSGVGTGELFF.

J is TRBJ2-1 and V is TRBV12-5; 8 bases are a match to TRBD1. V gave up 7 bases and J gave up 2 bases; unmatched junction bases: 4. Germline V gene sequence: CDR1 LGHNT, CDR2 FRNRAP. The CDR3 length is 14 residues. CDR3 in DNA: TGTGCTAGTGTCCCGGGACAGGCCTACAATGAGCAGTTCTTC. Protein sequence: CASVPGQAYNEQFF. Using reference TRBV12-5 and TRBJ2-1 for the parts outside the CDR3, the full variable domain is DARVTQTPRHKVTEMGQEVTMRCQPILGHNTVFWYRQTMMQGLELLAYFRNRAPLDDSGMPKDRFSAEMPDATLATLKIQPSEPRDSAVYFCASVPGQAYNEQFFGPGTRLTVL.

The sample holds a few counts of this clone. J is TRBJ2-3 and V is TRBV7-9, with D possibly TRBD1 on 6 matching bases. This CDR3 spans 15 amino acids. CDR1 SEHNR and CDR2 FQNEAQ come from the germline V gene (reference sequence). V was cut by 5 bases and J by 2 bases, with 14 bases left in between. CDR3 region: CASSLNTGYTDTQYF. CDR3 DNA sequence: TGTGCCAGCAGCCTCAATACAGGGTACACAGATACGCAGTATTTT.

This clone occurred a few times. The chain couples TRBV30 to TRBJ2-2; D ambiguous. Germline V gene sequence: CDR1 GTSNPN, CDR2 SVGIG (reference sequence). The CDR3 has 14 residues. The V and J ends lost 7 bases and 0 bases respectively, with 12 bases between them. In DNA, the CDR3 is TGTGCCTCCCCCGGATCCGCGAACACCGGGGAGCTGTTTTTT. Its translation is CASPGSANTGELFF.

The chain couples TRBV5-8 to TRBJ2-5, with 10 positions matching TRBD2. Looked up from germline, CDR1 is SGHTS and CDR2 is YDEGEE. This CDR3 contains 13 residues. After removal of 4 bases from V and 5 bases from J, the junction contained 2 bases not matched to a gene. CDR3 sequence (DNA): TGTGCCAGCAGCAGTAGCGGGAGGGAGACCCAGTACTTC. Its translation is CASSSSGRETQYF.

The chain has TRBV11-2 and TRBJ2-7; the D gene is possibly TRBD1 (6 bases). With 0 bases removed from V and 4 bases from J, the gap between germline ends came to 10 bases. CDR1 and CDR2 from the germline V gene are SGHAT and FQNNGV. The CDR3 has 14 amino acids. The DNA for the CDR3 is TGTGCCAGCAGCTTAGAGTGGGGGCCATACGAGCAGTACTTC. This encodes CASSLEWGPYEQYF.

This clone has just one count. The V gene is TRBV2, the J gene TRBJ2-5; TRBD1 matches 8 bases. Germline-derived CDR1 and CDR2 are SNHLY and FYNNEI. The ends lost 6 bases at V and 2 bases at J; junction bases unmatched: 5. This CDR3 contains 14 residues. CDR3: CASRGDRSQETQYF. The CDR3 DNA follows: TGTGCCAGCAGGGGGGACAGGAGTCAAGAGACCCAGTACTTC.

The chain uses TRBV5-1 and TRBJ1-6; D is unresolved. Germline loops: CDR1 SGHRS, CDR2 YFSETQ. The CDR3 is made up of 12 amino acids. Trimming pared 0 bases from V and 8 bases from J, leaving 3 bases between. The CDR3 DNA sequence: TGCGCCAGCAGCTTGGGGGATTCACCCCTCCACTTT. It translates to CASSLGDSPLHF.

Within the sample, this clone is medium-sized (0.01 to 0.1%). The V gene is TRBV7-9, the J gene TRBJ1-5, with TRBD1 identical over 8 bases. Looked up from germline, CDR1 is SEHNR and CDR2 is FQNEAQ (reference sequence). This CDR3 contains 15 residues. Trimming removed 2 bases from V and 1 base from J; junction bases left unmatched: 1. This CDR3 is CASSLQGASNQPQHF. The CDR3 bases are TGTGCCAGCAGCTTACAGGGGGCGAGCAATCAGCCCCAGCATTTT.

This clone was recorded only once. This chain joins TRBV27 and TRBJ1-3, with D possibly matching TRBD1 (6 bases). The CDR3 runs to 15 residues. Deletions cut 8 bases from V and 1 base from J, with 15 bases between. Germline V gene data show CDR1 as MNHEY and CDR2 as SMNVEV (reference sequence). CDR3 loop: CASRQDSISGNTIYF. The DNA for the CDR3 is TGTGCCAGCCGCCAGGACAGTATTTCTGGAAACACCATATATTTT.

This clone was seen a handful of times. The CDR3 is CASSQEGSGQGLQPQHF. As DNA, the CDR3 is TGTGCCAGCAGCCAAGAGGGGTCGGGACAGGGGCTGCAGCCCCAGCATTTT. The chain couples TRBV4-2 to TRBJ1-5, with 10 nucleotides matching TRBD1. V lost 0 bases and J lost 7; bases outside the gene matches: 9. The CDR3 has 17 residues. CDR1 is LGHNA and CDR2 is YNFKEQ in the germline V gene.

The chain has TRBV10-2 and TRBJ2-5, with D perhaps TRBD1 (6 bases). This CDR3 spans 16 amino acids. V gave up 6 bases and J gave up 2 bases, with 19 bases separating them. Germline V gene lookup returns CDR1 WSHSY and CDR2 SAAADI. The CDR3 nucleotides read TGCGCCAGCAGAGCAGTGACTTTAGGGGGACAAGAGACCCAGTACTTC. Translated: CASRAVTLGGQETQYF.

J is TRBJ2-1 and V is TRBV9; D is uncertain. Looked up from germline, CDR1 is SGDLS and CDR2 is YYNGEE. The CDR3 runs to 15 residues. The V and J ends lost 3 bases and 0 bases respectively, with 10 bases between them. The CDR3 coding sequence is TGTGCCAGCAGCGAGGGATCGAGCTCCTACAATGAGCAGTTCTTC. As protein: CASSEGSSSYNEQFF.

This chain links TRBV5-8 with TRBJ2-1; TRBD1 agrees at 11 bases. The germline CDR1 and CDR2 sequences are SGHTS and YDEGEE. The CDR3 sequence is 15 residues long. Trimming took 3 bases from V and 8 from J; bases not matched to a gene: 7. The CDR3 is CASSYGTGGGDEQFF. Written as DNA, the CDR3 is TGTGCCAGCAGCTACGGGACAGGGGGTGGGGATGAGCAGTTCTTC.

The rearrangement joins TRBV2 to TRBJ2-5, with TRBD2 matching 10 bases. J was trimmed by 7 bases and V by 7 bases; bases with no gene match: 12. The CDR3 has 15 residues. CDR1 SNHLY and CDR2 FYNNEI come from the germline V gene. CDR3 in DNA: TGTGCCAGCACCGTTTCCGGGACTAGCGTCGGGACCCAGTACTTC. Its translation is CASTVSGTSVGTQYF.